Listed here are 13 T cell receptor beta chains from one sample, sequenced in a study of blood T cell repertoires in COVID-19. Only in-frame clones appear in the TCRdb table, and some are missing; sequencing was by immunoSEQ multiplex PCR. The sample consists of hundreds of thousands of clones, roughly 90% of them appearing once. What was sequenced was PBMCs or T cells enriched from blood (not recorded which). These TCRs come from a man in his sixties who had recovered from COVID-19.

The chain carries TRBV19 and TRBJ2-5; 9 bases agree with TRBD1. Germline V gene data show CDR1 as LNHDA and CDR2 as SQIVND (reference sequence). Trimming at V came to 6 bases and at J to 5 bases, leaving 10 bases not matched to a gene. This CDR3 is built from 15 residues. CDR3 loop: CASSLVTGGVETQYF. In DNA, the CDR3 is TGTGCCAGTAGCCTCGTGACAGGGGGGGTTGAGACCCAGTACTTC.

This clone was detected only once. The CDR3 DNA reads TGTGCCAGCAGCTTAGCTAGCGGGGGCTCGGAGACCCAGTACTTC. Residues: CASSLASGGSETQYF. V gene TRBV11-3 combines with J gene TRBJ2-5; 10 bases align to TRBD2. The CDR3 has 15 amino acids. The ends lost 1 base at V and 5 bases at J; junction bases unmatched: 4. From germline, CDR1 is SGHNT and CDR2 YENEEA.

As DNA, the CDR3 is TGTGCCAGCAGCGGGACAGGGTTTAACTATGGCTACACCTTC. Residues: CASSGTGFNYGYTF. The chain combines TRBV13 with TRBJ1-2; 9 nucleotides align to TRBD1. Trimming at V came to 5 bases and at J to 1 base, leaving 2 bases not matched to a gene. This CDR3 is built from 14 residues. Germline V lookup: CDR1 PRHDT, CDR2 FYEKMQ (reference sequence).

The rearrangement uses TRBV3-1 (or the pseudogene TRBV3-2) and TRBJ1-2; a weak D match, TRBD1 (5 bases). From germline, CDR1 is LGHDT and CDR2 YNNKEL (reference sequence). The germline V and J ends were trimmed by 6 bases and 8 bases, with 19 bases remaining between them. This CDR3 region has 14 residues. DNA of the CDR3: TGTGCCAGCAGAGCCGGAGCAGGGCTGATGGGCTACACCTTC. As protein: CASRAGAGLMGYTF.

The V and J genes are TRBV27 and TRBJ1-5; tentatively, D is TRBD1 (6 bases). Germline-derived CDR1 and CDR2 are MNHEY and SMNVEV (reference sequence). The CDR3 loop spans 18 amino acids. Trimming removed 1 base from V and 0 bases from J, with 16 bases in between. CDR3 bases: TGTGCCAGCAGTTTATGGGGCGGGGGCGAGTATAGCAATCAGCCCCAGCATTTT. It yields the protein CASSLWGGGEYSNQPQHF.

A note on this clone: An end of the junction does not agree with germline; a read error may underlie this. The J gene is TRBJ2-1, the V gene TRBV7-7; D possibly corresponds to TRBD2 (5 bases). The length of the CDR3 is 15 residues. Germline values: CDR1 SSHAT, CDR2 FNYEAQ (reference sequence). The CDR3 here is CASSLGGLGVNEQFF. In DNA form, the CDR3 reads TGTGCTAGCAGCTTAGGCGGTCTCGGGGTCAATGAGCAGTTCTTC.

This chain joins TRBV19 and TRBJ2-5, with D tentatively TRBD1 (6 bases). Germline lookup yields CDR1 LNHDA and CDR2 SQIVND (reference sequence). The CDR3 totals 12 residues. Between the trimmed V and J ends, which lost 6 bases and 4 bases, there was a span of 9 bases. CDR3 in DNA: TGTGCCAGTAGCAGGGGATTAGAGACCCAGTACTTC. This codes for CASSRGLETQYF.

The chain couples TRBV15 to TRBJ2-4; TRBD2 aligns across 9 bases. This CDR3 has 14 amino acids. Germline V gene data show CDR1 as LNHNV and CDR2 as YYDKDF (reference sequence). Trimming removed 1 base from V and 5 bases from J; junction bases left unmatched: 0. DNA of the CDR3: TGTGCCACCAGCAGAGGACTAGCGGAAAACATTCAGTACTTC. Amino acids: CATSRGLAENIQYF.

This clone was detected once. V usage is TRBV1 and J usage is TRBJ1-5; TRBD1 was called by the table and not checked on the DNA. TRBV1 is termed a pseudogene. This CDR3 is built from 17 residues. CDR3 bases: TGCACCAGCAGCCACGAGCATGGACAGGAGATAAATCAGCCCCAGCATTTT. Translated, it gives CTSSHEHGQEINQPQHF.

This clone was recorded a few times. The chain has TRBV7-9 and TRBJ1-6; 7 positions match TRBD1. Per the germline V gene, CDR1 is SEHNR and CDR2 is FQNEAQ (reference sequence). This CDR3 has 15 amino acids. The V gene end was trimmed by 6 bases and the J gene end by 4 bases; junction bases not matched to a gene: 6. DNA of the CDR3: TGTGCCAGCAGAGAAACGGGACAGTATAATTCACCCCTCCACTTT. The encoded protein is CASRETGQYNSPLHF.

The chain is built from TRBV6-5 and TRBJ1-2; 8 bases align to TRBD1. Germline trimming cut 2 bases from V and 8 bases from J; bases unmatched to any gene: 10. The CDR3 spans 15 residues. CDR1 MNHEY and CDR2 SVGAGI come from the germline V gene. The CDR3 loop reads CASSYTNRGRTGYTF. For the CDR3, the DNA is TGTGCCAGCAGTTACACAAACAGGGGGAGGACGGGCTACACCTTC.

The V and J genes are TRBV3-1 (or the pseudogene TRBV3-2) and TRBJ2-5; D is uncertain. CDR3 length equals 14 residues. Germline V gives CDR1 LGHDT, CDR2 YNNKEL (reference sequence). V lost 1 base and J lost 7, with 13 bases in between. Here the CDR3 reads CASSQGGGEVTQYF. The CDR3 region has the DNA TGTGCCAGCAGCCAAGGAGGTGGTGAGGTGACCCAGTACTTC.

For this clone: Other DNA variants within this sample encode the same CDR3. CDR3 DNA sequence: TGTGCCAGCTCGGGTCATTACGAGCAGTACTTC. Translated, it gives CASSGHYEQYF. V and J are TRBV2 and TRBJ2-7; D remains ambiguous. Germline assignment: CDR1 SNHLY and CDR2 FYNNEI. V was clipped by 8 bases and J by 4 bases, with 9 bases between them. The CDR3 totals 11 residues.